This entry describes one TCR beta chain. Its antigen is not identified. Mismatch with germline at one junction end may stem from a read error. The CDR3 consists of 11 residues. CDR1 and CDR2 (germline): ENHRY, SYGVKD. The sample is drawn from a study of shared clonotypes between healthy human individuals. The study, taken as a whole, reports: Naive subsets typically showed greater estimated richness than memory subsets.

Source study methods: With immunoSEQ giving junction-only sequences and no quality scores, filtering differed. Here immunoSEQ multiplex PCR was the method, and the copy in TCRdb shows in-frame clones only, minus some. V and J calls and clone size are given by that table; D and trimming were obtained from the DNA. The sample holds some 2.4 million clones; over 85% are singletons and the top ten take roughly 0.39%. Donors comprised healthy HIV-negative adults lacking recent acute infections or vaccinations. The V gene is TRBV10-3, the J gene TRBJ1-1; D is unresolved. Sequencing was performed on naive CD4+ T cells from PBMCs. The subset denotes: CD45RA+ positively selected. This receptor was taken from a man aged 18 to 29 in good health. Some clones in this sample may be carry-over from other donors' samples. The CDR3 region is CAIGQNTEASF. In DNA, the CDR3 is TGTGCCATCGGCCAAAACACTGAAGCTTCCTTT.